The 26 T cell receptor beta chains in this list originate from one sample, sequenced in a study of T cells after yellow fever vaccination. TCRdb redid the calling of the 5' RACE reads with MiXCR, one entry per CDR3 protein. This sample carries tens of thousands of distinct CDR3 sequences, 6.5% to 8% of them seen once, and the ten largest clones take roughly a third. This specimen was CD8+ T cells sorted from PBMCs, taken 15 days after the yellow fever booster vaccination. All receptors come from a man aged 25-45 years who received the YFV17D yellow fever vaccine.

This clonotype has a handful of counts. This chain links TRBV10-2 with TRBJ2-7; a possible D gene is TRBD2 (5 bases). Germline CDR1 is WSHSY and CDR2 is SAAADI. With 7 bases removed from V and 2 bases from J, the gap between germline ends came to 9 bases. CDR3 length: 12 residues. Written as DNA, the CDR3 is TGCGCCAGCAACTCCGGGGCCTACGAGCAGTACTTC. This gives the protein CASNSGAYEQYF.

This clonotype showed up many times. The chain couples TRBV30 to TRBJ2-2; TRBD2 is a possible D gene (6 bases). The germline gives CDR1 GTSNPN, CDR2 SVGIG (reference sequence). The CDR3 extends over 15 amino acids. Trimming cost V 3 bases and J 4 bases, with 15 bases left between them. Here the CDR3 reads CAWRRGTRSTGELFF. The CDR3 coding sequence is TGTGCCTGGAGACGTGGGACTCGGTCCACCGGGGAGCTGTTTTTT.

This clonotype has ten or more counts. The chain recombines TRBV4-3 with TRBJ2-7; 8 positions agree with TRBD2. Germline V gene lookup returns CDR1 LGHNA and CDR2 YSLEER. The CDR3 consists of 16 residues. J was trimmed by 0 bases and V by 4 bases; bases with no gene match: 8. The CDR3, as DNA: TGCGCCAGCAGCCGAGAGATAGCGGGAAGCTCCTACGAGCAGTACTTC. It specifies CASSREIAGSSYEQYF.

This clonotype has at least ten counts. The V gene is TRBV5-6, the J gene TRBJ1-5; 7 nucleotides match TRBD1. After removal of 4 bases from V and 1 base from J, the junction contained 11 bases not matched to a gene. CDR3 length: 17 amino acids. Germline CDR1 and CDR2: SGHDT and YYEEEE. In DNA form, the CDR3 reads TGTGCCAGCAGCCCGAGACAGGGCAGTTTGAGCAATCAGCCCCAGCATTTT. Its translation: CASSPRQGSLSNQPQHF.

This clonotype was counted many times. The CDR3 region has the DNA TGTGCCAGCAGTATCTACGACAATAATTCACCCCTCCACTTT. Translating gives CASSIYDNNSPLHF. The chain joins TRBV27 to TRBJ1-6; the D is unclear. The CDR3 runs 14 residues. Germline CDR1 reads MNHEY; CDR2 reads SMNVEV (reference sequence). The V end was cut by 5 bases, the J end by 5 bases, with 10 bases between.

This clonotype was counted ten times or more. This chain links TRBV27 with TRBJ2-7; 9 bases align to TRBD1. With V trimmed by 2 bases and J by 7 bases, 6 bases remained unmatched. Per germline, CDR1 MNHEY and CDR2 SMNVEV (reference sequence). This CDR3 has 14 amino acids. CDR3: CASSLLQGAGEQYF. CDR3 DNA: TGTGCCAGCAGTTTACTACAGGGGGCGGGTGAGCAGTACTTC.

This clonotype was found many times. The DNA of the CDR3 is TGTGCCACCAGCAGAGATCGGTATAGCAATCAGCCCCAGCATTTT. It yields the protein CATSRDRYSNQPQHF. V and J are TRBV15 and TRBJ1-5; unclear D gene. V was trimmed by 0 bases and J by 0 bases, leaving 6 bases between them. CDR1 is LNHNV, CDR2 YYDKDF, per germline (reference sequence). This CDR3 is 15 amino acids long. The full variable domain, completed using reference TRBV15 and TRBJ1-5, is DAMVIQNPRYQVTQFGKPVTLSCSQTLNHNVMYWYQQKSSQAPKLLFHYYDKDFNNEADTPDNFQSRRPNTSFCFLDIRSPGLGDTAMYLCATSRDRYSNQPQHFGDGTRLSIL.

This clonotype was seen only a few times. This chain links TRBV18 with TRBJ2-5; no firm D call. This CDR3 contains 15 residues. The germline V and J ends were trimmed by 2 bases and 1 base, with 11 bases remaining between them. Germline lookup yields CDR1 KGHSH and CDR2 LQKENI. CDR3 loop: CASSPSNEGQETQYF. As DNA, the CDR3 is TGTGCCAGCTCACCATCGAATGAAGGCCAAGAGACCCAGTACTTC.

Ten or more counts support this clonotype. The gene calls are TRBV4-1 and TRBJ2-7; no definite D call. Trimming removed 2 bases at V and 2 bases at J, with 10 bases between. Per germline, CDR1 MGHRA and CDR2 YSYEKL. The length of the CDR3 is 14 residues. CDR3 DNA sequence: TGCGCCAGCAGCCAAACCCCCCCGACCTACGAGCAGTACTTC. The encoded protein is CASSQTPPTYEQYF.

In this sample, this clonotype turned up many times. The chain recombines TRBV20-1 with TRBJ2-7, with 7 nucleotides matching TRBD2. V dropped 6 bases and J dropped 3; count of bases not matched to a gene: 11. The CDR3 spans 14 residues. Per germline, CDR1 DFQATT and CDR2 SNEGSKA (reference sequence). CDR3 nucleotides: TGCAGTGCCCACGATTTGCGGGAGAACTACGAGCAGTACTTC. This codes for CSAHDLRENYEQYF.

This clonotype was picked up many times. V gene TRBV7-6 combines with J gene TRBJ2-1; D unresolved. The CDR3 is 12 residues long. Trimming took off 4 bases at V and 7 bases at J, with 8 bases between the two ends. CDR1 is SGHVS and CDR2 is FNYEAQ in the germline V gene. CDR3 residues: CASSSLGNEQFF. DNA of the CDR3: TGTGCCAGCAGCTCACTTGGGAATGAGCAGTTCTTC.

This clonotype was detected many times. This chain connects TRBV3-1 to TRBJ2-1; D is unresolved. The CDR3 spans 13 residues. V was trimmed by 4 bases and J by 2 bases, leaving 6 bases between them. Germline V lookup: CDR1 LGHDT, CDR2 YNNKEL (reference sequence). Here the CDR3 DNA reads TGTGCCAGCAGCCGGGATCCCTACAATGAGCAGTTCTTC. It translates to CASSRDPYNEQFF.

This clonotype was recorded at least ten times. The chain carries TRBV5-1 and TRBJ2-1; the D gene could be TRBD1 or TRBD2 (5 bases each). V was shortened by 1 base and J by 0 bases, with 11 bases between the two germline ends. The CDR3 is 16 residues long. Looked up from germline, CDR1 is SGHRS and CDR2 is YFSETQ. The CDR3 DNA sequence: TGCGCCAGCAGCTTGTTCCCGAGGGGCTCCTACAATGAGCAGTTCTTC. It yields the protein CASSLFPRGSYNEQFF.

In the case of this clonotype: Being one base from a much bigger clone, this may be a read error. This sequence joins TRBV27 and TRBJ2-1, with a tentative D call TRBD1 (6 bases). Trimming left V 7 bases short and J 0 bases short, with 25 bases between. The CDR3 totals 19 residues. CDR1 and CDR2 (germline): MNHEY, SMNVEV (reference sequence). The CDR3 spells CASIPWTETRPSSYNEQFF. The DNA for the CDR3 is TGTGCCAGCATTCCATGGACAGAAACGAGACCAAGCTCCTACAATGAGCAGTTCTTC.

This clonotype was seen repeatedly, ten times or more. The rearrangement uses TRBV27 and TRBJ2-2; 10 bases match TRBD2. Germline assignment: CDR1 MNHEY and CDR2 SMNVEV (reference sequence). V lost 6 bases to trimming and J lost 3 bases; unmatched junction nucleotides: 7. This CDR3 has 16 residues. CDR3 amino acids: CASSAPSGSYTGELFF. The CDR3 nucleotides are TGTGCCAGCAGCGCCCCTAGCGGGAGTTACACCGGGGAGCTGTTTTTT.

This clonotype was counted ten times or more. The V and J genes are TRBV12-3 or TRBV12-4 and TRBJ2-1; no clear D. V shed 3 bases and J shed 8 bases, with 5 bases lying between them. This CDR3 is built from 11 residues. The CDR3 reads CASSFSDEQFF. The DNA for the CDR3 is TGTGCCAGCAGTTTTTCAGATGAGCAGTTCTTC.

The V gene is TRBV7-6, the J gene TRBJ2-2, with 13 bases fitting TRBD2. In germline, CDR1 is SGHVS, CDR2 FNYEAQ. Losses at the gene ends were 3 bases for V and 4 bases for J; bases not matched to a gene: 8. The CDR3 runs to 18 residues. The CDR3 coding sequence is TGTGCCAGCAGCTTCGGACTAGCGGGAGAGGTTGGCACCGGGGAGCTGTTTTTT. Protein sequence: CASSFGLAGEVGTGELFF.

At least ten counts were recorded for this clonotype. DNA for the CDR3: TGTGCCACCAGCACACCTTACGGGGGAGAGCACAATGAGCAGTTCTTC. This sequence encodes CATSTPYGGEHNEQFF. V and J are TRBV15 and TRBJ2-1; D possibly corresponds to TRBD2 (6 bases). The CDR3 has 16 residues. CDR1 and CDR2 from the germline V gene are LNHNV and YYDKDF (reference sequence). V was shortened by 4 bases and J by 5 bases, with 18 bases between the two germline ends. Full variable domain (remainder filled in from reference TRBV15 and TRBJ2-1): DAMVIQNPRYQVTQFGKPVTLSCSQTLNHNVMYWYQQKSSQAPKLLFHYYDKDFNNEADTPDNFQSRRPNTSFCFLDIRSPGLGDTAMYLCATSTPYGGEHNEQFFGPGTRLTVL.

V is TRBV30 and J is TRBJ2-1; 8 bases match TRBD2. CDR1 and CDR2 (germline): GTSNPN, SVGIG (reference sequence). Germline trimming cut 0 bases from V and 3 bases from J; bases unmatched to any gene: 4. The CDR3 extends over 15 amino acids. The CDR3 DNA is TGTGCCTGGAGTGTTTTTAGCGGGAACTACAATGAGCAGTTCTTC. Its protein product is CAWSVFSGNYNEQFF.

This clonotype showed up many times. This chain uses TRBV20-1 with TRBJ1-1; possibly TRBD1 for D (5 bases). CDR3 length equals 15 residues. CDR1 is DFQATT and CDR2 is SNEGSKA in the germline V gene (reference sequence). V gave up 6 bases and J gave up 5 bases, with 22 bases separating them. CDR3 loop: CSAEDKDTKGTEAFF. The CDR3 coding sequence is TGCAGTGCAGAAGATAAGGACACAAAAGGGACTGAAGCTTTCTTT.

The gene calls are TRBV5-3 and TRBJ2-2; maybe TRBD1 (5 bases). TRBV5-3 is marked as an open reading frame, function uncertain. Trimming shortened V by 8 bases and J by 7 bases, and 15 bases separated the two germline ends. This CDR3 is 13 amino acids long. The CDR3 loop reads CARGLGRHGELFF. CDR3 DNA: TGTGCCAGGGGCTTGGGGCGGCACGGGGAGCTGTTTTTT.

This clonotype was recorded many times. The rearrangement uses TRBV5-7 and TRBJ2-1; 8 nucleotides align to TRBD2. TRBV5-7 is designated an ORF whose function remains uncertain. The CDR3 has 16 amino acids. The V segment lost 0 bases and the J segment 3 bases; nucleotides outside the gene matches: 5. The CDR3 here is CASSLAELADYNEQFF. The CDR3 coding sequence is TGTGCCAGCAGCTTGGCCGAACTAGCGGACTACAATGAGCAGTTCTTC.

This clonotype has a count of ten or more. This chain uses TRBV11-2 with TRBJ2-4, with D hard to call. Per the germline V gene, CDR1 is SGHAT and CDR2 is FQNNGV. The CDR3 consists of 11 residues. Trimming took off 1 base at V and 6 bases at J, with 1 base between the two ends. CDR3 amino acids: CASSLGNIQYF. In nucleotides, the CDR3 is TGTGCCAGCAGCTTAGGAAACATTCAGTACTTC.

Many counts were recorded for this clonotype. J is TRBJ2-3 and V is TRBV5-1; D gene ambiguous. CDR1 SGHRS and CDR2 YFSETQ come from the germline V gene. The CDR3 spans 14 residues. V lost 0 bases to trimming and J lost 0 bases, with 5 bases between them. The DNA of the CDR3 is TGCGCCAGCAGCTTGGTTGTTAGCACAGATACGCAGTATTTT. It encodes CASSLVVSTDTQYF.

Comments on this clonotype: A read error may be the cause here, since a much bigger clone is one base away. The CDR3 DNA sequence: TGTGCCATCAGACACGACAAACAAGAGACCCAGTACTTC. This sequence encodes CAIRHDKQETQYF. The V gene is TRBV10-3, the J gene TRBJ2-5; no reliable D call. The germline V gene encodes CDR1 ENHRY and CDR2 SYGVKD. CDR3 length equals 13 residues. V was shortened by 6 bases and J by 2 bases, with 10 bases between the two germline ends.

There are many counts of this clonotype. This chain links TRBV21-1 with TRBJ2-7; TRBD1, the D gene given by the table, was not confirmed from the DNA. TRBV21-1 is marked as a pseudogene. The CDR3 covers 13 residues. DNA of the CDR3: TGTGCCAGCAGTAGACAGGGGGCCCACGAGCAGTACTTC. Translated, it gives CASSRQGAHEQYF.